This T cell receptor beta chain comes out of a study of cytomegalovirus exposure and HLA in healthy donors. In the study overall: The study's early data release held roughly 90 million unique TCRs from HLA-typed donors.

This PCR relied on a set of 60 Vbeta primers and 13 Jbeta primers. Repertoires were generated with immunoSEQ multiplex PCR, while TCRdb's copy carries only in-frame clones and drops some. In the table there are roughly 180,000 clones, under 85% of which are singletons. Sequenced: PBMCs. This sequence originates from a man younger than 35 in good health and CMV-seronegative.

The DNA of the CDR3 is TGTGCCAGCAGCGCCTCGGATGGCTACACCTTC. Translated: CASSASDGYTF. The chain links TRBV9 to TRBJ1-2; no definite D call. Germline V lookup: CDR1 SGDLS, CDR2 YYNGEE. The CDR3 has 11 residues. Trimming removed 3 bases from V and 6 bases from J, with 6 bases in between.